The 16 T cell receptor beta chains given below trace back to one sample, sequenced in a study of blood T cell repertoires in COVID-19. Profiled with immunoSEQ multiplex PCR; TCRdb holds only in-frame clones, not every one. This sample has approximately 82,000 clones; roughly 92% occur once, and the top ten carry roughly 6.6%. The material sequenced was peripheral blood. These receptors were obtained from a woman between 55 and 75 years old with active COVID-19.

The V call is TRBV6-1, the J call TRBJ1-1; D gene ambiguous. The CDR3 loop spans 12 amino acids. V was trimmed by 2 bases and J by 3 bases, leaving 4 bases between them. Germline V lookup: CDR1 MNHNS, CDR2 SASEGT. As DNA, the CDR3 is TGTGCCAGCAGTGAAATAGACACTGAAGCTTTCTTT. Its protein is CASSEIDTEAFF.

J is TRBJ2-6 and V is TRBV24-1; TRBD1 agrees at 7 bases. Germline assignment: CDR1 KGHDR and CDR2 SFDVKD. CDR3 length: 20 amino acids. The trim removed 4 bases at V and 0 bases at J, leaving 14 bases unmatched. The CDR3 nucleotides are TGTGCCACCAGTGACCCCGGCCAGGCAGGGGGACCCTCTGGGGCCAACGTCCTGACTTTC. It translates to CATSDPGQAGGPSGANVLTF.

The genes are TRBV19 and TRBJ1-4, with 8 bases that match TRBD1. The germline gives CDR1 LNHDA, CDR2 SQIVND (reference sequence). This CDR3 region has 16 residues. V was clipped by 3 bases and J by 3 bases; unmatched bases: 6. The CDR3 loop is CASSMARGPSNEKLFF. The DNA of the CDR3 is TGTGCCAGTAGTATGGCCAGGGGGCCCTCTAATGAAAAACTGTTTTTT.

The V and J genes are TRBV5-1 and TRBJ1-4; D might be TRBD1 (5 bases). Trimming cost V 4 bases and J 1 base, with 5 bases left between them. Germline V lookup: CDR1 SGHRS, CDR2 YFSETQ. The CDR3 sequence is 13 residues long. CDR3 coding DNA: TGCGCCAGCAGCAGGGGAACTAATGAAAAACTGTTTTTT. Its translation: CASSRGTNEKLFF.

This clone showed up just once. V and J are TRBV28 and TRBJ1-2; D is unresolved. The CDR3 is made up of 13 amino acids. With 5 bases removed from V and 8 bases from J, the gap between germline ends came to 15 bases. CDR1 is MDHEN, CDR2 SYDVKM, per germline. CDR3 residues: CASSPTGRVGYTF. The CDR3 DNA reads TGTGCCAGCAGTCCGACGGGGAGGGTGGGCTACACCTTC.

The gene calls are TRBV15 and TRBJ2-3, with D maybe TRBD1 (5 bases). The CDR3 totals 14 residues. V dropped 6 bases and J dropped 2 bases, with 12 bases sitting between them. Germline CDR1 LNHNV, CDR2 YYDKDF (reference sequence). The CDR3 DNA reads TGTGCCACCAGAGGGGCGTACTACACAGATACGCAGTATTTT. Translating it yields CATRGAYYTDTQYF. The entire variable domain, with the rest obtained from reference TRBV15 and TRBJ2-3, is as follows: DAMVIQNPRYQVTQFGKPVTLSCSQTLNHNVMYWYQQKSSQAPKLLFHYYDKDFNNEADTPDNFQSRRPNTSFCFLDIRSPGLGDTAMYLCATRGAYYTDTQYFGPGTRLTVL.

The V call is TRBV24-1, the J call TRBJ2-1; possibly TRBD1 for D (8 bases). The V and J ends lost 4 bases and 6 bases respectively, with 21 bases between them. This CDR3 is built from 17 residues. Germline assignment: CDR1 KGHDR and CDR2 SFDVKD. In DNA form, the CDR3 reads TGTGCCACCAGTGACGGGACTCGACAGGGGAGGGCCAATGAGCAGTTCTTC. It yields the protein CATSDGTRQGRANEQFF.

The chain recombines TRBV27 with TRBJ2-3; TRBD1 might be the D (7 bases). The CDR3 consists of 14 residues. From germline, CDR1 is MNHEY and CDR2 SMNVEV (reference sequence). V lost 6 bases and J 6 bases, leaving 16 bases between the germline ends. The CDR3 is CASSFSTGRDTQYF. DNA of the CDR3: TGTGCCAGCAGCTTCTCGACAGGGAGGGATACGCAGTATTTT.

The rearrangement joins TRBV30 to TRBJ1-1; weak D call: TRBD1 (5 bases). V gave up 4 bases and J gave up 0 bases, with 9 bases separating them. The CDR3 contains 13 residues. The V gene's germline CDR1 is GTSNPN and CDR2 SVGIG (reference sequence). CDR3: CAWTSGMNTEAFF. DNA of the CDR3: TGTGCCTGGACCTCAGGGATGAACACTGAAGCTTTCTTT. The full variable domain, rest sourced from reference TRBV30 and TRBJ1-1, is SQTIHQWPATLVQPVGSPLSLECTVEGTSNPNLYWYRQAAGRGLQLLFYSVGIGQISSEVPQNLSASRPQDRQFILSSKKLLLSDSGFYLCAWTSGMNTEAFFGQGTRLTVV.

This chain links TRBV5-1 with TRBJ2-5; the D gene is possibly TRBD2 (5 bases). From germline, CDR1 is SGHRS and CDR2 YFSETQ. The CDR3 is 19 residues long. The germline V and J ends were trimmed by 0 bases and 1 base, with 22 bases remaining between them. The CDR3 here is CASSLGPLGRRAGQETQYF. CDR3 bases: TGCGCCAGCAGCTTGGGTCCCCTTGGACGGCGCGCGGGCCAAGAGACCCAGTACTTC. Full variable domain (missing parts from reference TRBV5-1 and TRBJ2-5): KAGVTQTPRYLIKTRGQQVTLSCSPISGHRSVSWYQQTPGQGLQFLFEYFSETQRNKGNFPGRFSGRQFSNSRSEMNVSTLELGDSALYLCASSLGPLGRRAGQETQYFGPGTRLLVL.

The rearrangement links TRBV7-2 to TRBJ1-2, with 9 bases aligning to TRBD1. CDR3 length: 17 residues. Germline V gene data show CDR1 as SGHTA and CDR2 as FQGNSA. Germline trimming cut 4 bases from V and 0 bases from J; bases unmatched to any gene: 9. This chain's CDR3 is CASSSPGQGNSNYGYTF. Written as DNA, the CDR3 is TGTGCCAGCAGCTCTCCGGGACAGGGTAACTCTAACTATGGCTACACCTTC.

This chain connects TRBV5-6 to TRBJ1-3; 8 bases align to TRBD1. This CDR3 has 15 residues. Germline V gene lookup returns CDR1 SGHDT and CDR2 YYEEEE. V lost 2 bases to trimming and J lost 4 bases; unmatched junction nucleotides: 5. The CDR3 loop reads CASSFLQGDGNTIYF. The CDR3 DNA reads TGTGCCAGCAGCTTTCTACAGGGGGACGGAAACACCATATATTTT.

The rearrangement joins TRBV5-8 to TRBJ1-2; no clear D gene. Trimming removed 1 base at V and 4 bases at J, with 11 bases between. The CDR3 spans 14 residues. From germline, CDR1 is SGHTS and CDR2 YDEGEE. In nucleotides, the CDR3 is TGTGCCAGCAGCTTGATCCAGGCGACCTATGGCTACACCTTC. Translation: CASSLIQATYGYTF.

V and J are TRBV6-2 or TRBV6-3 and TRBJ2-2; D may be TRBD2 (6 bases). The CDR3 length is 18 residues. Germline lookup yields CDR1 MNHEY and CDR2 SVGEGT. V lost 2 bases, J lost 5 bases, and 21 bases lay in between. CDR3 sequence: CASSYEAGGALRTGELFF. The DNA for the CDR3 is TGTGCCAGCAGTTACGAGGCGGGCGGGGCCCTGAGAACCGGGGAGCTGTTTTTT.

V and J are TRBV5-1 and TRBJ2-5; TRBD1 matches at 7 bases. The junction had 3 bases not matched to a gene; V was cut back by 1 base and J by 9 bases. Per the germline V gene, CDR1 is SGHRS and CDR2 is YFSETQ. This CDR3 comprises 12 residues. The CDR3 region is CASSLQGVPQYF. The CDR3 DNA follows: TGCGCCAGCAGCTTGCAGGGGGTGCCCCAGTACTTC.

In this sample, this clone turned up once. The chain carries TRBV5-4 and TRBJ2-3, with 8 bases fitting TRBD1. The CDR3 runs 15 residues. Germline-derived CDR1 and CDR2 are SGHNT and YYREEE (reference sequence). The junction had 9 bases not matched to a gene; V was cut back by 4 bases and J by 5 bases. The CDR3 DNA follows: TGTGCCAGCAGCCTGGACAGGGAATTTGGAGATACGCAGTATTTT. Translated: CASSLDREFGDTQYF.